Reported below is one T cell receptor beta chain. Its specificity is not known. These data belong to a study of prognosis after radiotherapy for stage I lung cancer. The wider study: As radiotherapy, SBRT was administered in 3 to 5 fractions with a biologically effective dose of at least 100 Gy. Overall study results and limits: The number of unique TCR clones went down after stereotactic body radiation therapy, with a median of roughly 9,300 versus 7,200.

The genomic DNA TCR beta CDR3 region underwent two rounds of multiplex PCR. The authors ran first-round PCR with primers specific to each TRBV and TRBJ gene. TCRdb re-analysed the multiplex PCR reads in MiXCR, keeping a single row per CDR3 protein. The sample has 30,000 to 40,000 distinct CDR3 sequences, less than 45% seen once. The specimen comprised PBMCs, sampled before or after stereotactic body radiation therapy (not recorded which). This TCR derives from a donor aged 50 or older with non-small cell lung cancer.

The DNA for the CDR3 is TGCAGTGCTAGAGACGGGCAGACCGGGGGGGTTGGTACGCAGTATTTT. Translation gives CSARDGQTGGVGTQYF. V is TRBV20-1 and J is TRBJ2-3, with TRBD2 matching over 8 bases. The V and J ends lost 0 bases and 8 bases, in that order; junction bases with no gene match: 13. Germline V gene lookup returns CDR1 DFQATT and CDR2 SNEGSKA (reference sequence). The CDR3 contains 16 residues.